This T cell receptor beta chain was identified during a study of T cell clones after liver transplantation (dated by TCRdb to the late 2010s). General notes on the study: Samples were obtained from ITN030ST, a randomized trial in which withdrawal of immunosuppression was attempted within 2 years of liver transplantation. Of the eight recipients, a few were HCV-positive, while the remaining recipients had been transplanted for non-autoimmune, non-viral indications. As an antigen-independent comparator for the donor-reactive sequences, third party-reactive TCRbeta sequences from pre-transplant MLRs were identified as well. Donor-reactive T cell clones were identified by TCRbeta sequencing after a pre-transplant mixed lymphocyte reaction and then tracked in post-transplant blood. Until randomization at 12-24 months post-transplant, subjects were given standard immunosuppression, with no induction therapy. A cohort of 8 liver transplant recipients was studied, of whom 3 were classified as tolerant and 5 as non-tolerant. Blood samples were taken pre-transplant, pre-randomization before withdrawal, and post-randomization after full withdrawal or failed withdrawal. Tolerance was defined as complete immunosuppression withdrawal for at least one year with no rise in liver enzymes beyond twice the upper limit of normal. General conclusions and limits of the study: After accounting for repertoire turnover, donor-reactive detection was significantly reduced in 7 of 8 subjects for CD4 and 8 of 8 for CD8. In 5 of 8 subjects, circulating donor-reactive CD4 TCRbeta sequences decreased significantly after transplant, regardless of tolerance or HCV status. Because allograft tissue specimens were not available, migration of donor-reactive T cells into the graft, rather than deletion, may have occurred. The conclusions were preliminary, being limited by small, heterogeneous patient numbers and by non-standardized post-transplant time points. A greater decline was seen for donor-reactive sequences than for third party-reactive sequences, suggesting partial antigen-specific deletion unrelated to withdrawal success. Low numbers of available donor cells limited the measurable donor-reactive repertoire in a couple of subjects.

This clone was seen only once. Its antigen remains unidentified. Per-base quality was not reported, and no clone a single base away is much larger than it. The CDR3 spans 15 residues, from the cysteine through the phenylalanine. Only CDR3 DNA is held: 45 bases, read in frame from base 1. The germline V gene (reference sequence) yields SGHKS for CDR1 and YYEKEE for CDR2. V loses 0 bases at its end and J loses 6 bases; junction bases beyond the gene matches: 8. The time point label, read with the paper, signifies: pre-transplant. Unstimulated PBMCs, after thawing, were stained for CD3, CD4 and CD8 and then FACS-sorted into CD3+CD4+ and CD3+CD8+ populations. All 8 studied subjects were randomized to immunosuppression withdrawal. Genomic DNA was isolated with the Qiagen DNeasy Blood and Tissue Kit. High-throughput TCRbeta CDR3 sequencing of frozen genomic DNA was performed by immunoSEQ, with PCR amplification, mapping, bias correction and internal controls included. The published analysis was carried out like this. Productive rearrangements were retained, and unique TCRbeta sequences were defined by the CDR3 nucleotide sequence together with the V and J gene. For classification of a sequence as donor-reactive, at least 5-fold expansion in CFSE-low cells relative to unstimulated pre-transplant cells and a frequency of at least 0.01% were required. To ensure at least 90% detection power, minimum frequency thresholds were set for each subject based on that subject's lowest-template unstimulated sample. Jensen-Shannon divergence between the top 1000 TCRbeta sequences post- versus pre-transplant served as the measure of repertoire turnover. Changes in detection of donor-reactive sequences were tested with two-sided Fisher's exact tests. The table was pulled from immuneACCESS by TCRdb, which kept in-frame rearrangements only. Such tables lose some clones; where checked, under half of the loss comes from unresolved V genes, and the rest has no known cause. The DNA gave D and trimming, while V, J and clone size come from that table. This sample gives roughly 70,000 clones in total; 90% of them show up just once. Of the sample, approximately 2.4% falls within the top ten clones.

The TCR originated in a human donor who received a liver transplant. The source was CD4+ T cells from blood, collected before liver transplant. The chain joins TRBV5-5 to TRBJ2-7, with TRBD1 identical over 8 junction bases. CDR3 sequence: CASSLGLGQGGEQYF. Read as DNA, the sequence is TGTGCCAGCAGCTTGGGACTCGGACAGGGAGGCGAGCAGTACTTC.